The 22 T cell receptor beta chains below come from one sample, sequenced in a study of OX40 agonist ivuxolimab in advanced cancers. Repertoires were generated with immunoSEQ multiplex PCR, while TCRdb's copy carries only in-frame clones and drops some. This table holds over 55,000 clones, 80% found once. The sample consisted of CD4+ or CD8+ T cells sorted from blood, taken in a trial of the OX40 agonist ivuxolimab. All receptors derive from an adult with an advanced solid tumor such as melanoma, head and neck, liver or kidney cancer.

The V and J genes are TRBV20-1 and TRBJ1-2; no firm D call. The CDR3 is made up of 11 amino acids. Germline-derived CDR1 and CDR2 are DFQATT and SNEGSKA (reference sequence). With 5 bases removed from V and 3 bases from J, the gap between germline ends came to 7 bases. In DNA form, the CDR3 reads TGCAGTGCTGGGCCGGACTATGGCTACACCTTC. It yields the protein CSAGPDYGYTF.

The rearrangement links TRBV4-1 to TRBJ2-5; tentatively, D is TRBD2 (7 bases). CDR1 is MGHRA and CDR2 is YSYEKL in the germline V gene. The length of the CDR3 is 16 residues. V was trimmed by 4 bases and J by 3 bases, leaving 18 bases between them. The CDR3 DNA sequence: TGCGCCAGCAGCCCCGGAGGGGGGGGACGGGAAGAGACCCAGTACTTC. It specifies CASSPGGGGREETQYF.

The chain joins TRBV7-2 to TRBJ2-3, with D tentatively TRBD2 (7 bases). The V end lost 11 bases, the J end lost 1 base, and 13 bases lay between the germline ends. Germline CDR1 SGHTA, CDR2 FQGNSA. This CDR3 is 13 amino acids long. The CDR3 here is CAGGRGGTDTQYF. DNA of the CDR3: TGTGCCGGTGGGAGGGGGGGCACAGATACGCAGTATTTT.

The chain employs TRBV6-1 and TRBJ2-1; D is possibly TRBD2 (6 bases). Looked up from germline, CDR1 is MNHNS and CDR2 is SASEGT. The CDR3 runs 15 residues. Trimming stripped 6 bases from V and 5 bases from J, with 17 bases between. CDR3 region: CASSGWRDGNNEQFF. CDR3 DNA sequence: TGTGCCAGCAGCGGATGGAGGGACGGAAACAATGAGCAGTTCTTC.

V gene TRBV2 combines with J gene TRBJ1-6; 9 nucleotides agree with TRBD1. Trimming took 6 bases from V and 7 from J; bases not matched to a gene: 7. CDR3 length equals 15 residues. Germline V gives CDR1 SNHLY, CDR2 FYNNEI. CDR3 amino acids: CASSQQGAKNSPLHF. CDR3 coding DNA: TGTGCCAGCAGCCAACAGGGGGCGAAGAATTCACCCCTCCACTTT. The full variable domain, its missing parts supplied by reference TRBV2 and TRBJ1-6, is EPEVTQTPSHQVTQMGQEVILRCVPISNHLYFYWYRQILGQKVEFLVSFYNNEISEKSEIFDDQFSVERPDGSNFTLKIRSTKLEDSAMYFCASSQQGAKNSPLHFGNGTRLTVT.

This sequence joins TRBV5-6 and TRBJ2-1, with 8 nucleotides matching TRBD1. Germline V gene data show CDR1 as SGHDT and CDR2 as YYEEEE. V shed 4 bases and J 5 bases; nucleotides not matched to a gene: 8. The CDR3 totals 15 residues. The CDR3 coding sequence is TGTGCCAGCAGCCCGAAGACAGGGGTGGACAATGAGCAGTTCTTC. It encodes CASSPKTGVDNEQFF. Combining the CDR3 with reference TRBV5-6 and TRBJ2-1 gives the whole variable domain DAGVTQSPTHLIKTRGQQVTLRCSPKSGHDTVSWYQQALGQGPQFIFQYYEEEERQRGNFPDRFSGHQFPNYSSELNVNALLLGDSALYLCASSPKTGVDNEQFFGPGTRLTVL.

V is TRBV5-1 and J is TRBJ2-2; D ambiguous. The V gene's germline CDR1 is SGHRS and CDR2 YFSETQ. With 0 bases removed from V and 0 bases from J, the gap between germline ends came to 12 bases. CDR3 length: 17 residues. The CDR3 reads CASSLAPTLANTGELFF. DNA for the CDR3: TGCGCCAGCAGCTTGGCGCCGACACTTGCGAACACCGGGGAGCTGTTTTTT.

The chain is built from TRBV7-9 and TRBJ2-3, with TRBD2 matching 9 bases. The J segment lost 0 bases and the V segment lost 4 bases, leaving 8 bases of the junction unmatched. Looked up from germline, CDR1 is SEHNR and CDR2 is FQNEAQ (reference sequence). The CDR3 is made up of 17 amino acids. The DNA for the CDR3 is TGTGCCAGCAGCTCCTCCCTAGCGGGACCCAGCACAGATACGCAGTATTTT. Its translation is CASSSSLAGPSTDTQYF. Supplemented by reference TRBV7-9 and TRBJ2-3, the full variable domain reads DTGVSQNPRHKITKRGQNVTFRCDPISEHNRLYWYRQTLGQGPEFLTYFQNEAQLEKSRLLSDRFSAERPKGSFSTLEIQRTEQGDSAMYLCASSSSLAGPSTDTQYFGPGTRLTVL.

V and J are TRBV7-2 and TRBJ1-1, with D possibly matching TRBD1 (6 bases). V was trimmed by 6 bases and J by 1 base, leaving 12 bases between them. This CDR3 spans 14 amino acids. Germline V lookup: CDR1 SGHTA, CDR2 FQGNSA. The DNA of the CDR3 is TGTGCCAGCAGGCCGGGGGCTACGAACACTGAAGCTTTCTTT. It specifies CASRPGATNTEAFF. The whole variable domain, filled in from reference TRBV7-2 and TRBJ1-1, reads GAGVSQSPSNKVTEKGKDVELRCDPISGHTALYWYRQSLGQGLEFLIYFQGNSAPDKSGLPSDRFSAERTGGSVSTLTIQRTQQEDSAVYLCASRPGATNTEAFFGQGTRLTVV.

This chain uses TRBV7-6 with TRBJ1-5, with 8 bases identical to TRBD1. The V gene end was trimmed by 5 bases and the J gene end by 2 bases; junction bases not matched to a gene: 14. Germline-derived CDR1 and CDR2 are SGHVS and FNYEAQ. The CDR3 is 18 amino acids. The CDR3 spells CASSPFSWTQGGNQPQHF. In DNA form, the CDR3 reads TGTGCCAGCAGCCCCTTTAGTTGGACACAGGGGGGCAATCAGCCCCAGCATTTT.

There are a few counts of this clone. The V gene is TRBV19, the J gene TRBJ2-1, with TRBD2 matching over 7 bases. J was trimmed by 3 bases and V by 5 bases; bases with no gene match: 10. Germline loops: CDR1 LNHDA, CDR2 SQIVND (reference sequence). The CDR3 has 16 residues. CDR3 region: CASSPPGGVLYNEQFF. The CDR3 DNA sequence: TGTGCCAGTAGTCCTCCTGGGGGGGTACTCTACAATGAGCAGTTCTTC.

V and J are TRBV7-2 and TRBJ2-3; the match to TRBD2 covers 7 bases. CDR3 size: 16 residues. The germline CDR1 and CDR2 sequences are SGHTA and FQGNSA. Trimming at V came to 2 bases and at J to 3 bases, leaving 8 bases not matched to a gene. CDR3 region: CASSLNPGLPTDTQYF. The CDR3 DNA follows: TGTGCCAGCAGCTTAAATCCGGGACTACCTACAGATACGCAGTATTTT.

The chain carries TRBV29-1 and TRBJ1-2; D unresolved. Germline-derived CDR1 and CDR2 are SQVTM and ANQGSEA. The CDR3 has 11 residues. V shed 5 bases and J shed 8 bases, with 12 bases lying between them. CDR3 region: CSVHWGYGYTF. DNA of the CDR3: TGCAGCGTTCATTGGGGATACGGCTACACCTTC.

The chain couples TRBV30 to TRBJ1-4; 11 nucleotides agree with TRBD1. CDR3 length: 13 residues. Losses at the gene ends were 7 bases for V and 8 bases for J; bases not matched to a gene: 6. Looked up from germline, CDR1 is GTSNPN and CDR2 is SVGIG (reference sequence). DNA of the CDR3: TGTGCCTACCTCCGGGACAGGGGGGAAAAACTGTTTTTT. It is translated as CAYLRDRGEKLFF.

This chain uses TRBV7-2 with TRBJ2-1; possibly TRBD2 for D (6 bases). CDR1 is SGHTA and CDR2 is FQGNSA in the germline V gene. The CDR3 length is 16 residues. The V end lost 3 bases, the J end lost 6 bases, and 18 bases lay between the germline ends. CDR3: CASSFYGSSMVNEQFF. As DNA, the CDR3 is TGTGCCAGCAGCTTTTACGGGAGCAGTATGGTCAATGAGCAGTTCTTC.

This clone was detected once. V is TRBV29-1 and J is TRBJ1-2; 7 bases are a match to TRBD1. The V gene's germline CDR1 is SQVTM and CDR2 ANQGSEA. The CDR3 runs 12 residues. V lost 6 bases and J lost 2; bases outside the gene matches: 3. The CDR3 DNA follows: TGCAGCGTCGGACAGGCAAACTATGGCTACACCTTC. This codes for CSVGQANYGYTF.

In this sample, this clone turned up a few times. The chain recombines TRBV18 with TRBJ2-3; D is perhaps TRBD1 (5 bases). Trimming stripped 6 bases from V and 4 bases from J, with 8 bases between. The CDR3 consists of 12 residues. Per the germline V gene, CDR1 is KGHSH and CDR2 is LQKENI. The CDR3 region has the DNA TGTGCCAGCTCTGACAGTTCAGATACGCAGTATTTT. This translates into CASSDSSDTQYF.

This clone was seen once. The CDR3 sequence is CASSTDPRPDSPLHF. Written as DNA, the CDR3 is TGTGCCAGCAGTACCGACCCCCGCCCGGATTCACCCCTCCACTTT. The V gene is TRBV6-5, the J gene TRBJ1-6; D is unresolved. The CDR3 covers 15 residues. The V gene's germline CDR1 is MNHEY and CDR2 SVGAGI. The V gene lost 5 bases and the J gene lost 8 bases, with 16 bases spanning the gap.

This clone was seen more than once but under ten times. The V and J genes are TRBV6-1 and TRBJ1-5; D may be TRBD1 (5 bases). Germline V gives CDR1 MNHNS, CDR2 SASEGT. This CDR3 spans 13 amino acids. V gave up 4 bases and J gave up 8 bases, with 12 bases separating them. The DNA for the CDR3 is TGTGCCAGCAGTGTCGGGGGAATCAAGCCCCAGCATTTT. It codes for CASSVGGIKPQHF.

CDR3 in amino acids: CASSSGDSANYGYTF. The CDR3 DNA is TGTGCCAGCAGTTCTGGGGACAGCGCTAACTATGGCTACACCTTC. The chain has TRBV7-9 and TRBJ1-2, with 7 bases aligning to TRBD1. The ends lost 6 bases at V and 0 bases at J; junction bases unmatched: 7. Per the germline V gene, CDR1 is SEHNR and CDR2 is FQNEAQ (reference sequence). This CDR3 spans 15 amino acids.

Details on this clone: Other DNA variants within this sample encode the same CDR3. The CDR3 DNA sequence: TGTGCCAGTACCGCCCGGGCCGGGACAGGGAACACTGAAGCTTTCTTT. Residues: CASTARAGTGNTEAFF. This chain links TRBV19 with TRBJ1-1; 8 bases are shared with TRBD1. The junction had 11 bases not matched to a gene; V was cut back by 7 bases and J by 1 base. Germline CDR1 LNHDA, CDR2 SQIVND (reference sequence). The CDR3 totals 16 residues.

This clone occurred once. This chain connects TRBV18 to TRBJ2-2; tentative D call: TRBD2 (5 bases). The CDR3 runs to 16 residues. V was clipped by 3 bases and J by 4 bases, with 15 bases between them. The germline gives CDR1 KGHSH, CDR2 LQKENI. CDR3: CASSPPWAAGTGELFF. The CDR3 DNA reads TGTGCCAGCTCACCCCCGTGGGCGGCGGGCACCGGGGAGCTGTTTTTT.